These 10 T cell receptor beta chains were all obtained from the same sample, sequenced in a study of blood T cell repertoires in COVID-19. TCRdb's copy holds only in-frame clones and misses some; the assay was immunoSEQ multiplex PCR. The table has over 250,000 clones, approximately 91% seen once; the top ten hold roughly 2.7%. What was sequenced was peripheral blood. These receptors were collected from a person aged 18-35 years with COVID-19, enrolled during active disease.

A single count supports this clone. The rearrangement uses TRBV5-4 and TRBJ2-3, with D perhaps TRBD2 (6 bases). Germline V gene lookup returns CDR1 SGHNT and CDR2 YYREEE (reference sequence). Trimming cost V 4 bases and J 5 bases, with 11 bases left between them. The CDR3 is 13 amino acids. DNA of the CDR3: TGTGCCAGCAGCCCTAGGGGAGGAGATACGCAGTATTTT. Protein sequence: CASSPRGGDTQYF. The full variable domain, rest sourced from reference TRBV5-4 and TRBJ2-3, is ETGVTQSPTHLIKTRGQQVTLRCSSQSGHNTVSWYQQALGQGPQFIFQYYREEENGRGNFPPRFSGLQFPNYSSELNVNALELDDSALYLCASSPRGGDTQYFGPGTRLTVL.

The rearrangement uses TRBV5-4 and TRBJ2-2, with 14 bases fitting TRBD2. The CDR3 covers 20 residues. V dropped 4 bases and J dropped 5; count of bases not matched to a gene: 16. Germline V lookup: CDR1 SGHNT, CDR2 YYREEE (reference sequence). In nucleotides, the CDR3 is TGTGCCAGCAGCCCCCCGAGTCCGGGACTAGCGGGAGTAGGGACCGGGGAGCTGTTTTTT. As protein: CASSPPSPGLAGVGTGELFF. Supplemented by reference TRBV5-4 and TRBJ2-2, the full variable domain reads ETGVTQSPTHLIKTRGQQVTLRCSSQSGHNTVSWYQQALGQGPQFIFQYYREEENGRGNFPPRFSGLQFPNYSSELNVNALELDDSALYLCASSPPSPGLAGVGTGELFFGEGSRLTVL.

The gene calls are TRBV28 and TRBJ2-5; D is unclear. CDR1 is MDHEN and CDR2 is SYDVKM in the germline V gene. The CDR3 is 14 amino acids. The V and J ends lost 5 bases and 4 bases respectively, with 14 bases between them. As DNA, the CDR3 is TGTGCCAGCAGTCCGTATAACAGCCGAGAGACCCAGTACTTC. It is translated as CASSPYNSRETQYF.

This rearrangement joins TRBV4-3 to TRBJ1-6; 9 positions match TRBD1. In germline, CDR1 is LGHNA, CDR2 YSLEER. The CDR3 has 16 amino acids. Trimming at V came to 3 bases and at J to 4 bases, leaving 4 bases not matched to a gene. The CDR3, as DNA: TGCGCCAGCAGCCAGGCCGGGACAGGGTATAATTCACCCCTCCACTTT. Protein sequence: CASSQAGTGYNSPLHF.

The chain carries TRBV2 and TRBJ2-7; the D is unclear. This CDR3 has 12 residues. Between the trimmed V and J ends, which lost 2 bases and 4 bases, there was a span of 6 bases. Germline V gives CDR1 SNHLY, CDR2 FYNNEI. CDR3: CASSELTYEQYF. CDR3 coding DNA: TGTGCCAGCAGTGAATTAACTTACGAGCAGTACTTC.

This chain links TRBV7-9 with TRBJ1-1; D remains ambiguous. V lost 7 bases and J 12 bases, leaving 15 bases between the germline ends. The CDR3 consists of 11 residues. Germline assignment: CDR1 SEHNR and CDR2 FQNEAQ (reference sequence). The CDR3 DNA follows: TGTGCCAGCATCATATCGGGGAGAACTTTCTTT. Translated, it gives CASIISGRTFF.

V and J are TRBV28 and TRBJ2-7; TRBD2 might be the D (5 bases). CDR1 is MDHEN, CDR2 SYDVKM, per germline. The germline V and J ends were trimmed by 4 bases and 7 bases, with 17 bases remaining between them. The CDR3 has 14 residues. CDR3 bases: TGTGCCAGCAGTTCCGGGGAATTCCAAGGGGAGCAGTACTTC. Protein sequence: CASSSGEFQGEQYF.

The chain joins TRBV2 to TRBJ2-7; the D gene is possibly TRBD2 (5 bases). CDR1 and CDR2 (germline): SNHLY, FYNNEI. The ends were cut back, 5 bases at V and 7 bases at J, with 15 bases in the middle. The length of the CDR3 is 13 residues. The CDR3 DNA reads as TGTGCCAGCAGTCCCGGAGGAATGGGTGAGCAGTACTTC. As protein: CASSPGGMGEQYF.

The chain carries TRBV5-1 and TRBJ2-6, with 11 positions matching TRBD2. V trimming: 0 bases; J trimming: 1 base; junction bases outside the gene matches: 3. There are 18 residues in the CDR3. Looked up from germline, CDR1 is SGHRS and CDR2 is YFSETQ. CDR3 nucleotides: TGCGCCAGCAGCTTGGAACTAGCGGGAGTGTCTGGGGCCAACGTCCTGACTTTC. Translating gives CASSLELAGVSGANVLTF. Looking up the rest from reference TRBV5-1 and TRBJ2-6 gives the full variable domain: KAGVTQTPRYLIKTRGQQVTLSCSPISGHRSVSWYQQTPGQGLQFLFEYFSETQRNKGNFPGRFSGRQFSNSRSEMNVSTLELGDSALYLCASSLELAGVSGANVLTFGAGSRLTVL.

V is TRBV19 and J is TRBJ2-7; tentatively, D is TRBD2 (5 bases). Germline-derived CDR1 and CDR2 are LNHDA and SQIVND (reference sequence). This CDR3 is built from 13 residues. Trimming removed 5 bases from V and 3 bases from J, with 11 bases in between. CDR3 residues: CASSPFGDYEQYF. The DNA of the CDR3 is TGTGCCAGTAGTCCATTCGGGGACTACGAGCAGTACTTC.